Listed here is a single T cell receptor (beta chain). Its specificity is not known. Germline assignment: CDR1 SGHNT and CDR2 YYREEE (reference sequence). The CDR3 has 14 amino acids. The germline V and J ends were trimmed by 3 bases and 0 bases, with 10 bases remaining between them. The data stem from a study of T cell responses to AZD1222 COVID-19 vaccine. General study points: Donors were largely white British and mainly female; clonal diversity was possibly underestimated. A reported finding is that nearly half of spike-specific TCRs target unmutated variant regions. Only 6 or 7 AZD1222 recipients tested seropositive at baseline. Vaccine-related CD4 TCRs covered spike, predominating at 160-218 and 743-854.

The repertoire was sequenced with immunoSEQ multiplex PCR; TCRdb's copy has only in-frame clones and lacks some. This repertoire shows 90,000 to 100,000 clones, approximately 91% found once; its top ten account for about a sixth. The TCR sequence derives from an adult who received the AZD1222 COVID-19 vaccine. The source material was peripheral blood, sampled 28 days after the second AZD1222 dose. The chain employs TRBV5-4 and TRBJ2-7; D not certain. CDR3 region: CASSSAGRSYEQYF. The CDR3 region has the DNA TGTGCCAGCAGCTCGGCAGGCCGCTCCTACGAGCAGTACTTC.